This TCR beta chain was recorded in a study of technical replicates of blood from a handful of donors. Produced via immunoSEQ multiplex PCR; TCRdb's table is partial and in-frame only. The sample holds 80,000 to 95,000 clones, just over 95% seen once. Germline V gene sequence: CDR1 SEHNR, CDR2 FQNEAQ (reference sequence). The CDR3 is made up of 15 amino acids. V was clipped by 3 bases and J by 2 bases, with 11 bases between them. This clone was observed a single time. The chain combines TRBV7-9 with TRBJ1-3; possibly TRBD1 for D (5 bases). Sample: T cells isolated from PBMCs. The clonotype comes from a human donor in good health. CDR3 protein: CASSLQGKTGNTIYF. As DNA, the CDR3 is TGTGCCAGCAGCTTGCAGGGTAAAACTGGAAACACCATATATTTT.